One T cell receptor beta chain is described in this entry. This clone appeared a single time. The clone's antigen remains unknown. Per-base quality was not reported, and no clone a single base away is much larger than it. The same CDR3 is also encoded by other DNA sequences in this sample. The junction shows trimming of 4 bases on V and 6 bases on J, plus 10 bases between the germline ends. CDR1 and CDR2, looked up from the germline V gene, are SGDLS and YYNGEE. The CDR3 holds 13 amino acids from the cysteine to the phenylalanine. Only CDR3 DNA is held: 39 bases, read in frame from base 1. For the CD8 naive samples, CD45RO-negative cells were positively selected for CCR7, yielding a CD45RA+CCR7+ population from which TemRA cells were excluded. Donors were healthy HIV-negative adults with no recently reported acute infections or vaccinations. Every donor was a Caucasian adult living in Nashville, Tennessee, USA. Blood was collected by leukapheresis, and PBMCs were isolated by Ficoll-Histopaque density gradient centrifugation and then cryopreserved in liquid nitrogen vapor phase. Analytical flow cytometry was used to check the purity and quantity of every magnetically sorted T cell population. Each sorted fraction had its genomic DNA isolated and then quantified by UV absorbance on a Nanodrop 2000c.

This entry comes from a study of shared clonotypes between healthy human individuals (dated by TCRdb to the early 2020s). As for the study more broadly: A couple of women and a few men aged 18 to 49 years were included in the cohort. Per donor, three plates each were used for CD4 naive and CD4 memory, two for CD8 naive, and one for CD8 memory. Blood TCR repertoires of a handful of healthy adults were deeply sequenced to estimate repertoire size and the extent of clonotype sharing between individuals. Different laboratories and diverse techniques were used to prepare libraries and sequence TCR repertoires, to increase sequencing depth and limit assay-specific biases. Each donor's leukapheresis produced roughly between roughly 0.94 and 9.5 billion PBMCs. Results and caveats for the whole study, not just this receptor: The small number of donors limited the genetic and exposure-history diversity represented. Sharing across several donors was observed for roughly 5% of naive CD4, 3.5% of naive CD8, 2% to 2.5% of memory CD4, and around 0.4% of memory CD8 clonotypes. Higher generation probabilities were observed for clonotypes shared by all four sorted-subset donors than for non-shared clonotypes. Based on pairwise subsampling, the degree of clonotype sharing among donors was expected to be affected by sequencing depth. Rarefaction of sorted-subset datasets indicated incomplete sequencing despite the large sequencing depth. Estimated clonotype richness was generally larger for naive than for memory subsets. Sampling was restricted to blood, and TCR repertoires in tissues likely differ from the TCR repertoires found in blood.

Using the deep immunoSEQ assay, multiplex PCR amplified TCR CDR3 regions from genomic DNA. Genomic DNA extracted from each cell subset was distributed evenly over all wells of several immunoSEQ 96-well plates, and each plate served as one replicate. For sorted subsets, about 0.2 ug genomic DNA, equal to 30,000 to 35,000 T cell genomes, was loaded into each replicate PCR. Purified libraries were quantified with a Qubit 3.0 fluorometer, sized on a Bioanalyzer 2100, and re-quantified with the KAPA Library Quantification kit. A separate single-read 150-cycle Illumina NextSeq 550 flow cell was used to sequence each immunoSEQ 96-well plate. The original methods were these. The immunoSEQ output contained only junctional sequences without quality scores, so filtering could not match that applied to full-length reads. To assign V/J genes and CDR3, sequences were annotated against IMGT germline references using PyIR, a Python wrapper for IgBLAST v1.9. Reads with weak V/J assignments (E-value above 1e-6), missing CDR3, stop codons, out-of-frame junctions, or ambiguous translated residues were removed. V3J clonotypes were defined as sequences sharing the same inferred V gene, J gene, and CDR3 amino acid sequence. To compute the percentage overlap between repertoires, the number of shared unique clonotypes was divided by the size of the smaller repertoire. RTK rarefaction, the Chao1 estimator, and Recon v2.1 estimates of unobserved clonotypes were used to assess repertoire richness. OLGA was used to compute generation probabilities for all TCRbeta clonotypes that the gDNA method yielded from a handful of donors. TCRdb obtained this table from immuneACCESS and retained in-frame rearrangements with V and J assigned. These tables miss some clones; where compared with another copy, unresolved V genes account for less than half of the shortfall, and the remainder is unexplained. From that table come the V and J calls and clone size; the DNA was used to work out D and trimming. The table for this sample lists roughly 2.1 million clones; 85% to 95% of them were counted only once. About 1.8% of the sample lies in the top ten.

This chain joins TRBV9 to TRBJ2-2, with no confidently assigned D gene. This TCR derives from a man aged 18 to 29 in good health. Some clones in this sample may be carry-over from other donors' samples. Sequenced material: naive CD8+ T cells from PBMCs. The cell subset or site label for this specimen denotes: CD45RA+CCR7+. The CDR3 here reads CASSPGPAGELFF. The bases read TGTGCCAGCAGCCCCGGTCCCGCCGGGGAGCTGTTTTTT. The full variable domain, completed from the reference TRBV9 and TRBJ2-2 proteins outside the CDR3, reads DSGVTQTPKHLITATGQRVTLRCSPRSGDLSVYWYQQSLDQGLQFLIQYYNGEERAKGNILERFSAQQFPDLHSELNLSSLELGDSALYFCASSPGPAGELFFGEGSRLTVL.